This T cell receptor (beta chain) comes out of a study of T cell responses to AZD1222 COVID-19 vaccine. The CDR3 is made up of 15 amino acids. Trimming stripped 1 base from V and 10 bases from J, with 14 bases between. Germline values: CDR1 SGHTA, CDR2 FQGNSA. The table came from immunoSEQ multiplex PCR; TCRdb's copy has only in-frame clones and leaves some out. The profile covers 140,000 or so clones, with 75% to 90% appearing a single time and approximately 4.5% taken by the ten largest. The chain uses TRBV7-2 and TRBJ1-6; D possibly corresponds to TRBD1 (5 bases). The sample was peripheral blood, taken on day 0 of AZD1222 vaccination. The sequence was collected from an adult in good health. The CDR3 DNA reads as TGTGCCAGCAGCTTAGGGTCTGGGGCAGCCTCACCCCTCCACTTT. Translation gives CASSLGSGAASPLHF.